The 5 T cell receptor beta chains below come from one sample, sequenced in a study of shared clonotypes between healthy human individuals. Measured with immunoSEQ multiplex PCR; TCRdb has only the in-frame clones, and not every one. Of approximately 2.5 million clones in the sample, around nine tenths are singletons; the top ten hold over 0.12%. What was sequenced was naive CD4+ T cells sorted from blood. Subset defined: CD45RA+ positively selected. These TCRs come from a man aged 18-30 years in good health.

The V and J genes are TRBV19 and TRBJ2-3; D gene unclear. CDR1 is LNHDA, CDR2 SQIVND, per germline (reference sequence). V was shortened by 1 base and J by 0 bases, with 8 bases between the two germline ends. CDR3 size: 15 residues. The CDR3: CASSIGDFSTDTQYF. Written as DNA, the CDR3 is TGTGCCAGTAGTATAGGGGATTTTAGCACAGATACGCAGTATTTT.

The chain employs TRBV11-2 and TRBJ2-1; D is unresolved. Per the germline V gene, CDR1 is SGHAT and CDR2 is FQNNGV. The germline V and J ends were trimmed by 5 bases and 4 bases, with 18 bases remaining between them. CDR3 length: 16 amino acids. The DNA of the CDR3 is TGTGCCAGCAGCCTCACCGGACCAGCGCAATACAATGAGCAGTTCTTC. Translation: CASSLTGPAQYNEQFF.

The chain carries TRBV25-1 and TRBJ1-2, with TRBD1 identical over 8 bases. The CDR3 sequence is 15 residues long. V was clipped by 3 bases and J by 3 bases; unmatched bases: 6. Germline V CDR1 and CDR2: MGHDK, SYGVNS. The CDR3 DNA reads TGTGCCAGCAGTGATGCAGGGACAGGCGACTATGGCTACACCTTC. It encodes CASSDAGTGDYGYTF.

The V call is TRBV19, the J call TRBJ2-3; D unclear. The V gene's germline CDR1 is LNHDA and CDR2 SQIVND (reference sequence). V lost 4 bases and J lost 2, with 10 bases in between. The CDR3 sequence is 14 residues long. In DNA, the CDR3 is TGTGCCAGTAGTACGACGTACCTCACAGATACGCAGTATTTT. This encodes CASSTTYLTDTQYF.

The J gene is TRBJ2-1, the V gene TRBV6-1, with 10 bases identical to TRBD2. Germline V CDR1 and CDR2: MNHNS, SASEGT. J was trimmed by 12 bases and V by 8 bases; bases with no gene match: 10. The CDR3 length is 13 residues. Written as DNA, the CDR3 is TGTGCCAGCGTACTAGCGGGACCCGAGGGGCAGTTCTTC. Amino acids: CASVLAGPEGQFF.